Listed below are T cell receptor beta chains from one sample, sequenced in a study of blood T cell repertoires in COVID-19. The table came from immunoSEQ multiplex PCR; TCRdb's copy has only in-frame clones and leaves some out. The table lists approximately 65,000 clones, approximately 79% of them singletons. Source material: peripheral blood. The receptors originated from a woman aged 80 or over with active or convalescent COVID-19. CDR3s include the opening cysteine and the closing phenylalanine or tryptophan. Fields, in order: V gene, J gene, CDR3 protein.

>TRBV5-4|TRBJ1-3
CASSSPGQGGNTIYF
>TRBV25-1|TRBJ2-2
CASSGAGQGSTGELFF
>TRBV19|TRBJ1-2
CATRTGARGNYGYTF
>TRBV10-3|TRBJ2-6
CAISGKLSSGANVLTF
>TRBV5-1|TRBJ1-6
CASSSTGSGEDSPLHF
>TRBV14|TRBJ2-1
CASRPVGGGSYNEQFF
>TRBV6-1|TRBJ1-2
CASSDTGGSNYGYTF
>TRBV14|TRBJ2-5
CASSQISAGGQETQYF
>TRBV13|TRBJ2-5
CASSLGVEAGETQYF
>TRBV11-3|TRBJ1-2
CASSPNRDHGYTF
>TRBV6-5|TRBJ2-5
CASTMTSGVQETQYF
>TRBV25-1|TRBJ2-1
CASSERRGYNEQFF
>TRBV3-1/TRBV3-2|TRBJ1-2
CASSQAQGLNYGYTF
>TRBV3-1/TRBV3-2|TRBJ2-7
CASSQGLEGEQYF
>TRBV2|TRBJ2-2
CASRTGQNTGELFF
>TRBV9|TRBJ1-5
CASSIRSQTASNQPQHF
>TRBV18|TRBJ2-7
CASSPQGNYEQYF
>TRBV7-8|TRBJ2-3
CASSLVRGWDTDTQYF
>TRBV6-5|TRBJ1-5
CASSYQGDQPQHF
>TRBV6-5|TRBJ1-1
CASTPRSGYTEAFF